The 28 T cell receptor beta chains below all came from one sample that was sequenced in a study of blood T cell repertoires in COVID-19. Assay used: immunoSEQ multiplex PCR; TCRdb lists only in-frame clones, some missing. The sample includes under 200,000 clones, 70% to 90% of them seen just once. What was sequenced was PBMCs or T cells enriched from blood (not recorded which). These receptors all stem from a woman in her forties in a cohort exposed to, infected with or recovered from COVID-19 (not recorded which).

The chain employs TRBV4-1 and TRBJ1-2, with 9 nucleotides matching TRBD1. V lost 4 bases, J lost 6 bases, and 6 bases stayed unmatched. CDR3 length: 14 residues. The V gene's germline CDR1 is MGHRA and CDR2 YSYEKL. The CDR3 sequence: CASSPGQGVNGYTF. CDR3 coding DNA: TGCGCCAGCAGCCCGGGACAGGGCGTTAATGGCTACACCTTC.

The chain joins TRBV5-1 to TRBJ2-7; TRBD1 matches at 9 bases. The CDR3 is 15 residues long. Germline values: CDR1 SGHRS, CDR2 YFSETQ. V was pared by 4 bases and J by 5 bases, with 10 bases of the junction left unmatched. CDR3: CASSLSGTGRNEQYF. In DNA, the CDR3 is TGCGCCAGCAGCCTATCCGGGACAGGGCGGAACGAGCAGTACTTC.

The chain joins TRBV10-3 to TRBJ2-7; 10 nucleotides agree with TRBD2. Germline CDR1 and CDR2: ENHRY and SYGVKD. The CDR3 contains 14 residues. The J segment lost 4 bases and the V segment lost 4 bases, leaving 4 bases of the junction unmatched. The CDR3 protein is CAISAASGSYEQYF. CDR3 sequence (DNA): TGTGCCATCAGTGCCGCTAGCGGGAGTTACGAGCAGTACTTC.

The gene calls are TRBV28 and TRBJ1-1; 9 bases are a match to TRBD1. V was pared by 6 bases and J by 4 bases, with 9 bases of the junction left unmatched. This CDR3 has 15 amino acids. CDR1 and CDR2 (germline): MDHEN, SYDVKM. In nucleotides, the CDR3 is TGTGCCAGCAGATACACAGGGGGCTCGGGCACTGAAGCTTTCTTT. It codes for CASRYTGGSGTEAFF.

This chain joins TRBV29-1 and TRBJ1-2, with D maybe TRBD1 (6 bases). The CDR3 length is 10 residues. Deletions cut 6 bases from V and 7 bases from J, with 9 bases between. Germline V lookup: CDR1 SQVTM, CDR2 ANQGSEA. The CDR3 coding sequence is TGCAGCGTCGGACAGTCTGGCTACACCTTC. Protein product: CSVGQSGYTF.

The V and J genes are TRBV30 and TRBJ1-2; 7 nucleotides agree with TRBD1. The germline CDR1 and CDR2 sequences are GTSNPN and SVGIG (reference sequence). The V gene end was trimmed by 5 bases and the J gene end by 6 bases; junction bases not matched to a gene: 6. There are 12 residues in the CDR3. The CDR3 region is CAWDRAIDGYTF. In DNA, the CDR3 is TGTGCCTGGGACAGGGCAATAGATGGCTACACCTTC.

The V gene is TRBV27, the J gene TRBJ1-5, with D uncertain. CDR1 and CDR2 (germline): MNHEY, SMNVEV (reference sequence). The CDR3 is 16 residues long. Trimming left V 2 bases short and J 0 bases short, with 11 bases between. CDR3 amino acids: CASSLHERGSNQPQHF. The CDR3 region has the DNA TGTGCCAGCAGTTTACATGAGCGCGGTAGCAATCAGCCCCAGCATTTT.

The CDR3 sequence is CSVGQPIREKLFF. The CDR3, as DNA: TGCAGCGTTGGACAGCCCATTAGGGAAAAACTGTTTTTT. The V gene is TRBV29-1, the J gene TRBJ1-4; tentatively, D is TRBD1 (5 bases). Trimming stripped 4 bases from V and 8 bases from J, with 14 bases between. CDR1 is SQVTM and CDR2 is ANQGSEA in the germline V gene. The CDR3 has 13 residues.

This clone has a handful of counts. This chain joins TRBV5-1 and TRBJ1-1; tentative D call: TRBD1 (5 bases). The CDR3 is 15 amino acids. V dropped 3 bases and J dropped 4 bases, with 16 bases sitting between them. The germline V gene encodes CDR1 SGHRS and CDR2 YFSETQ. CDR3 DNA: TGCGCCAGCAGCTCAAAAGGGGAGGTCGGCACTGAAGCTTTCTTT. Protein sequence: CASSSKGEVGTEAFF.

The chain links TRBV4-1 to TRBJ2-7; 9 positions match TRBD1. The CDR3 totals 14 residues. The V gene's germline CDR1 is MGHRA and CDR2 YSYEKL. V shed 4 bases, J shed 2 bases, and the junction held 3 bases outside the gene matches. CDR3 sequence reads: CASSPGTGTYEQYF. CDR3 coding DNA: TGCGCCAGCAGCCCTGGGACAGGGACCTACGAGCAGTACTTC.

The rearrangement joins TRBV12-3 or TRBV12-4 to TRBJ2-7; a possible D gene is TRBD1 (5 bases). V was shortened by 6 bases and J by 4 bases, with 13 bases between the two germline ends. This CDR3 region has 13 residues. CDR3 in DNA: TGTGCCAGCAGGGCCCAGGGATTGTACGAGCAGTACTTC. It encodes CASRAQGLYEQYF.

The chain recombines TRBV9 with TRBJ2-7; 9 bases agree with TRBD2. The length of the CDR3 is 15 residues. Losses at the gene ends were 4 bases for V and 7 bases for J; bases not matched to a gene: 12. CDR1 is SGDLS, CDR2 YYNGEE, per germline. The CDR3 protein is CASSSYGLAFEEQYF. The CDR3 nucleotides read TGTGCCAGCAGCTCGTACGGACTAGCGTTTGAGGAGCAGTACTTC.

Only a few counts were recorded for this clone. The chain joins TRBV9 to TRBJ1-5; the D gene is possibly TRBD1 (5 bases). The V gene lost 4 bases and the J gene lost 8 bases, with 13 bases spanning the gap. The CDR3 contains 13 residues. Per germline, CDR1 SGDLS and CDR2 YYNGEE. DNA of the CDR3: TGTGCCAGCAGCCCCTATGGGGCGGAGCCCCAGCATTTT. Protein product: CASSPYGAEPQHF.

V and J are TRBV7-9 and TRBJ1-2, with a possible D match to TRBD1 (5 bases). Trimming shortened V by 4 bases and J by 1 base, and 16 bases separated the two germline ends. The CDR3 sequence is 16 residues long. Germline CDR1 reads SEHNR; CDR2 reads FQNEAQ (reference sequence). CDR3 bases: TGTGCCAGCAGCTCCTACGCAGGGATTAGTAACTATGGCTACACCTTC. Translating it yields CASSSYAGISNYGYTF.

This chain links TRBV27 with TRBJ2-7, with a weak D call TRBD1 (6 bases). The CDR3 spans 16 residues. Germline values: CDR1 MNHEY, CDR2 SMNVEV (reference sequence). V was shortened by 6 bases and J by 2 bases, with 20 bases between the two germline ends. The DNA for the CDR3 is TGTGCCAGCAGCATCCGGTCACCGGGACATACCTACGAGCAGTACTTC. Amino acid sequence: CASSIRSPGHTYEQYF.

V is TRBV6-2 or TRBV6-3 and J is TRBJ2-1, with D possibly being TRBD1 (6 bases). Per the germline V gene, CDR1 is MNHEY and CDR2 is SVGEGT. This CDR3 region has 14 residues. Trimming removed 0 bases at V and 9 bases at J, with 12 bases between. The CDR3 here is CASSYSDEQGEQFF. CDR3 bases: TGTGCCAGCAGTTACTCGGATGAACAGGGTGAGCAGTTCTTC.

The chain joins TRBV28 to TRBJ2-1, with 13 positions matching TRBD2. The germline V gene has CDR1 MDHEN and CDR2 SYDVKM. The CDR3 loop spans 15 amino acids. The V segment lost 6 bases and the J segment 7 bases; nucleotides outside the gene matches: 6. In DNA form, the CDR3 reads TGTGCCAGCAGCCGGACTAGCGGGAGTTTAAATGAGCAGTTCTTC. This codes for CASSRTSGSLNEQFF.

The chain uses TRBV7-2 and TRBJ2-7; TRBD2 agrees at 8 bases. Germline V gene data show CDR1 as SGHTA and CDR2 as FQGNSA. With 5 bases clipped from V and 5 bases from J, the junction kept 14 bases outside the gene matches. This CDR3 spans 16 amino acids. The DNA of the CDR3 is TGTGCCAGCAGCCTATTCAGACGGGAGGGCCGGGACGAGCAGTACTTC. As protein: CASSLFRREGRDEQYF.

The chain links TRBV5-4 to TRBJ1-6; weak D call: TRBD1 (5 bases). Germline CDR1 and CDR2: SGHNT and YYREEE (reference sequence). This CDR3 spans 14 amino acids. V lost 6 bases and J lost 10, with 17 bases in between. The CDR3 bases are TGTGCCAGCACCTTCGGGGGGGTACAGTCACCCCTCCACTTT. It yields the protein CASTFGGVQSPLHF.

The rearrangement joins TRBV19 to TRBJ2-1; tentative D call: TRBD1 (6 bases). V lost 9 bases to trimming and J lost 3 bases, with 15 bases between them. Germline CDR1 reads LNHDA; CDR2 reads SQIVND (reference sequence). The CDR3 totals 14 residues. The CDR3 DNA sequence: TGTGCCAGACCGGGACATTCCTTCTACAATGAGCAGTTCTTC. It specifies CARPGHSFYNEQFF.

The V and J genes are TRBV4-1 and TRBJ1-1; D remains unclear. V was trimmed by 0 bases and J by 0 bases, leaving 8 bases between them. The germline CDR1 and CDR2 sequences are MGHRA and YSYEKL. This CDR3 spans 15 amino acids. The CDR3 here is CASSQDARMNTEAFF. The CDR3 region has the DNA TGCGCCAGCAGCCAAGATGCCAGGATGAACACTGAAGCTTTCTTT.

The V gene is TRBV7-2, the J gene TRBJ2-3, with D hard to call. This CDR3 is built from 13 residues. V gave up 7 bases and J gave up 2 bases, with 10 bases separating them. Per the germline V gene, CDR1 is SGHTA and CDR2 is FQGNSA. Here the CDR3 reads CASKERVTDTQYF. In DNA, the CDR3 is TGTGCCAGCAAAGAGCGCGTCACAGATACGCAGTATTTT.

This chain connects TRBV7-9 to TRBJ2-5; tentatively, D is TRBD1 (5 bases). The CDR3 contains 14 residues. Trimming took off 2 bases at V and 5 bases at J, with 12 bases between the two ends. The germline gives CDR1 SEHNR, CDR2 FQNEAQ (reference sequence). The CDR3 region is CASSLSGLGETQYF. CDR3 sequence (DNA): TGTGCCAGCAGCTTATCAGGGTTGGGGGAGACCCAGTACTTC.

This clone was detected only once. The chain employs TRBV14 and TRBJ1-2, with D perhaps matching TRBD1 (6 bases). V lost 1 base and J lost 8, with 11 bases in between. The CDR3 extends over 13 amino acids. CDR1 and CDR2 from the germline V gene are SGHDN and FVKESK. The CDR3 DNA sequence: TGTGCCAGCAGCCAAGGTTACAGGGTCGGCTACACCTTC. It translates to CASSQGYRVGYTF.

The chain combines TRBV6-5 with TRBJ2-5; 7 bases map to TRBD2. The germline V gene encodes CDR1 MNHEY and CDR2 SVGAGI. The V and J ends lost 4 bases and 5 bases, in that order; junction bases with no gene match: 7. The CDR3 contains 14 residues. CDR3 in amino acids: CASSSSRGSETQYF. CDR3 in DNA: TGTGCCAGCAGTTCATCCCGCGGGAGCGAGACCCAGTACTTC.

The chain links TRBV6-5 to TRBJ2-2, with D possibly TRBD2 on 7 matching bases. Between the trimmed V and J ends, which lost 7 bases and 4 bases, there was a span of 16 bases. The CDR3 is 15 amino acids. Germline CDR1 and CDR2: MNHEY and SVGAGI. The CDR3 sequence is CASIGEGVATGELFF. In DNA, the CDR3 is TGTGCCAGCATAGGGGAGGGGGTTGCCACCGGGGAGCTGTTTTTT.

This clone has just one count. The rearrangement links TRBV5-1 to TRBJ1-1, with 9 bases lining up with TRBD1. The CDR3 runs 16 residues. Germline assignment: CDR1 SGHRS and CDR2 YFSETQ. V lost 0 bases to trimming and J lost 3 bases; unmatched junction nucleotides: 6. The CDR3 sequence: CASSLDWDRADTEAFF. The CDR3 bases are TGCGCCAGCAGCTTGGATTGGGACAGGGCGGACACTGAAGCTTTCTTT.

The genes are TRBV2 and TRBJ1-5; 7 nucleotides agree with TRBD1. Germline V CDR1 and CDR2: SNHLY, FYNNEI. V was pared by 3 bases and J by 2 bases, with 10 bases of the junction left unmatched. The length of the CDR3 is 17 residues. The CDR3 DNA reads TGTGCCAGCAGTGAGAACAGGGAAGGGGGCGGCAATCAGCCCCAGCATTTT. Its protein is CASSENREGGGNQPQHF. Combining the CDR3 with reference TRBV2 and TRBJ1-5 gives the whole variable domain EPEVTQTPSHQVTQMGQEVILRCVPISNHLYFYWYRQILGQKVEFLVSFYNNEISEKSEIFDDQFSVERPDGSNFTLKIRSTKLEDSAMYFCASSENREGGGNQPQHFGDGTRLSIL.